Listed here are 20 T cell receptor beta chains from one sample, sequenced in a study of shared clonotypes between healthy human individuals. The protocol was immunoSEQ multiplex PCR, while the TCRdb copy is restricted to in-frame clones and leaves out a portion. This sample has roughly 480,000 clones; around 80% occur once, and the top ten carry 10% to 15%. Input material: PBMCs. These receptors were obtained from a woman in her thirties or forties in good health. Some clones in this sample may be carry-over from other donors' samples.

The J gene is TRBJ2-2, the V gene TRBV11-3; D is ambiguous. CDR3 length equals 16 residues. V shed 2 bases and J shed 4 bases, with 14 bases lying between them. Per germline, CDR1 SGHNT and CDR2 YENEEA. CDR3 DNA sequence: TGTGCCAGCAGCTTATTCGTGGCCGGTGGCACCGGGGAGCTGTTTTTT. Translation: CASSLFVAGGTGELFF. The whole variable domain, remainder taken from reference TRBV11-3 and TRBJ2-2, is EAGVVQSPRYKIIEKKQPVAFWCNPISGHNTLYWYLQNLGQGPELLIRYENEEAVDDSQLPKDRFSAERLKGVDSTLKIQPAELGDSAVYLCASSLFVAGGTGELFFGEGSRLTVL.

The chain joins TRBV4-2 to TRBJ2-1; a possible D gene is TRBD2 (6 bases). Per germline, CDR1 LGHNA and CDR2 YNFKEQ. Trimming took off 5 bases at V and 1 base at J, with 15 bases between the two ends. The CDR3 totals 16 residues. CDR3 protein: CASSKAGTRSYNEQFF. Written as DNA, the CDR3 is TGTGCCAGCAGCAAAGCCGGGACTCGGTCCTACAATGAGCAGTTCTTC.

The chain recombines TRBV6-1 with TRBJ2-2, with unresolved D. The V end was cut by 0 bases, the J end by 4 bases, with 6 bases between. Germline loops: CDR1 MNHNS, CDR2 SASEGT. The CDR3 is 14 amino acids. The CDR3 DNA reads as TGTGCCAGCAGTGAAGCGTGGTCCACCGGGGAGCTGTTTTTT. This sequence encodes CASSEAWSTGELFF.

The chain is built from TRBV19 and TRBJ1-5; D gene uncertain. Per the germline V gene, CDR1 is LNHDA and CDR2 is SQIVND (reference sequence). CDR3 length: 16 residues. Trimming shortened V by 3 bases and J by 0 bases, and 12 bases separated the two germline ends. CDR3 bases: TGTGCCAGTAGTATCCTACAGCGAGTTAGCAATCAGCCCCAGCATTTT. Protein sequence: CASSILQRVSNQPQHF. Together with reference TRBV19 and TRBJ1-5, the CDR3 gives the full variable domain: DGGITQSPKYLFRKEGQNVTLSCEQNLNHDAMYWYRQDPGQGLRLIYYSQIVNDFQKGDIAEGYSVSREKKESFPLTVTSAQKNPTAFYLCASSILQRVSNQPQHFGDGTRLSIL.

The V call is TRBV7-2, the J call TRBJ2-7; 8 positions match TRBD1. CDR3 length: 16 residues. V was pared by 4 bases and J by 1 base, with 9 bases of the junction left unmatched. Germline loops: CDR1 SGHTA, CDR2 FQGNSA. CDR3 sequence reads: CASSSGGTGLSYEQYF. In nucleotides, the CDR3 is TGTGCCAGCAGCTCAGGAGGGACAGGACTTTCCTACGAGCAGTACTTC.

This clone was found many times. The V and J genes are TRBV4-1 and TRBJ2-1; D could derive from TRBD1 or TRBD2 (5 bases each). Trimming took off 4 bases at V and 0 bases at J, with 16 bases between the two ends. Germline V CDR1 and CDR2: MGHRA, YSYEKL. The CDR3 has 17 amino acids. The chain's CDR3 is CASSPYGTVSSYNEQFF. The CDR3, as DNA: TGCGCCAGCAGCCCATACGGGACGGTAAGCTCCTACAATGAGCAGTTCTTC.

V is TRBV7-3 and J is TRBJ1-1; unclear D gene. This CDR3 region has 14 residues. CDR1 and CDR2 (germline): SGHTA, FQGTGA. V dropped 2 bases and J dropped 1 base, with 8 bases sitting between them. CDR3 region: CASSLQRSNTEAFF. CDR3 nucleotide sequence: TGTGCCAGCAGCTTACAGCGCTCGAACACTGAAGCTTTCTTT. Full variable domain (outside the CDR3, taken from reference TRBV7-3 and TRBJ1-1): GAGVSQTPSNKVTEKGKYVELRCDPISGHTALYWYRQSLGQGPEFLIYFQGTGAADDSGLPNDRFFAVRPEGSVSTLKIQRTERGDSAVYLCASSLQRSNTEAFFGQGTRLTVV.

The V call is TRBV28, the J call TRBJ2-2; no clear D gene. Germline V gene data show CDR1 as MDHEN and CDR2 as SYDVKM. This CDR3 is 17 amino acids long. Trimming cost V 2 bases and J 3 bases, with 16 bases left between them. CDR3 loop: CASSLRISTWYTGELFF. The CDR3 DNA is TGTGCCAGCAGTTTAAGGATCTCCACGTGGTACACCGGGGAGCTGTTTTTT.

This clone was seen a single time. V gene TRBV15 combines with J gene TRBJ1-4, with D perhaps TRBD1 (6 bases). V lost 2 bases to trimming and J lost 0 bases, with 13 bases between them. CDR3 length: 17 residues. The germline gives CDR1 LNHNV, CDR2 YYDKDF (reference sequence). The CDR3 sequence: CATSRPSSGATNEKLFF. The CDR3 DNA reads TGTGCCACCAGCAGACCTTCCTCAGGGGCAACTAATGAAAAACTGTTTTTT.

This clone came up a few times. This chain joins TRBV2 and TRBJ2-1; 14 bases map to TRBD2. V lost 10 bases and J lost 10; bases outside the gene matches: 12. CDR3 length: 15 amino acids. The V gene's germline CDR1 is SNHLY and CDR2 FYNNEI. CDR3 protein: CATHTGTSGSGEQFF. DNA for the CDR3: TGTGCCACCCACACCGGGACTAGCGGGAGCGGGGAGCAGTTCTTC.

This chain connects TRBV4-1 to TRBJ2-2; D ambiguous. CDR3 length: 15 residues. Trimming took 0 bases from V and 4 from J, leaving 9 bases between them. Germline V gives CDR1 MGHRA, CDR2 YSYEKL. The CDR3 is CASSQEFHITGELFF. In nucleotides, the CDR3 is TGCGCCAGCAGCCAAGAATTCCATATCACCGGGGAGCTGTTTTTT.

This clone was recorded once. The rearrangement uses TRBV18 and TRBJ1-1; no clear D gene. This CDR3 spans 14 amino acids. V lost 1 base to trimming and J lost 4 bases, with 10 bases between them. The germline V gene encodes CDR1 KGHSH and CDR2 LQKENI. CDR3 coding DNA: TGTGCCAGCTCACCACTTGAGGCGGGCACTGAAGCTTTCTTT. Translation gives CASSPLEAGTEAFF.

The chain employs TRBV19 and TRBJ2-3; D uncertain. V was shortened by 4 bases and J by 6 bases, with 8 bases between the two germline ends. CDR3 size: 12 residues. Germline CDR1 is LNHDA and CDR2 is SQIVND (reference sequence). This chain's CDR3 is CASSTRTDTQYF. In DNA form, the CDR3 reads TGTGCCAGTAGTACCCGAACGGATACGCAGTATTTT.

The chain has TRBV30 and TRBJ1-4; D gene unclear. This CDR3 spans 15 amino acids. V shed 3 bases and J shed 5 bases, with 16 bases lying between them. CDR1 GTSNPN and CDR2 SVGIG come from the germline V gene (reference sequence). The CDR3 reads CAWRTSPYPNEKLFF. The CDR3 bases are TGTGCCTGGAGGACTTCTCCATACCCAAATGAAAAACTGTTTTTT.

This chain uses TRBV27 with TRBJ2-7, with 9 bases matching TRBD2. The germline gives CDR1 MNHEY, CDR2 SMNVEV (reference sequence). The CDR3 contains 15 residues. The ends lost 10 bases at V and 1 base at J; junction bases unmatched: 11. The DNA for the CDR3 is TGTGCCATCCCAACCGGGACTAGCCTATCCTACGAGCAGTACTTC. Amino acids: CAIPTGTSLSYEQYF.

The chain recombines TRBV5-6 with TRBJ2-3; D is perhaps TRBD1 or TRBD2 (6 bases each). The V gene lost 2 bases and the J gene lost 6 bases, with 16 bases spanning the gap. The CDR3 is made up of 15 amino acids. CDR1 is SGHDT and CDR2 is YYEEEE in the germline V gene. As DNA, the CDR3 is TGTGCCAGCAGCTTATTGGGCGGAGGGGGGGATACGCAGTATTTT. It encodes CASSLLGGGGDTQYF.

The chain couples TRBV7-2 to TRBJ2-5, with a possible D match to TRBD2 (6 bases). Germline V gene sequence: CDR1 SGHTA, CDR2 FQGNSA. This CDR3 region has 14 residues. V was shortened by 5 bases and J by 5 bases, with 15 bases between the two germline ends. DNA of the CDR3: TGTGCCAGCAGCCGTCGACTAGGAGGGGAGACCCAGTACTTC. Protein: CASSRRLGGETQYF.

The CDR3 region has the DNA TGCGCCAGCAGCCAAGTGATGACCGGTAATGAGCAGTTCTTC. Translating gives CASSQVMTGNEQFF. The V and J genes are TRBV4-1 and TRBJ2-1, with D hard to call. This CDR3 comprises 14 residues. Germline loops: CDR1 MGHRA, CDR2 YSYEKL. Trimming stripped 1 base from V and 7 bases from J, with 11 bases between.

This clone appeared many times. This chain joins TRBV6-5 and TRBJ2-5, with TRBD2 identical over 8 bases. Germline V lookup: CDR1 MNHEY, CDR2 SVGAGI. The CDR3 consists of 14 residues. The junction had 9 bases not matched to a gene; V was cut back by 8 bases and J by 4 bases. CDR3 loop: CASGAGEVRETQYF. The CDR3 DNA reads TGTGCCAGCGGAGCGGGAGAGGTGCGAGAGACCCAGTACTTC.

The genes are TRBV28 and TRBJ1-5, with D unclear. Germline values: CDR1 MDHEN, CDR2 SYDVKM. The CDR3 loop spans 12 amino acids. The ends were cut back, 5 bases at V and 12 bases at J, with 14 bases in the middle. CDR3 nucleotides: TGTGCCAGCAGTCAACATACAGTGGTCCAGCATTTT. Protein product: CASSQHTVVQHF.